The subject of this entry is one T cell receptor (beta chain). The antigen remains unidentified. The data were produced by immunoSEQ multiplex PCR, yet TCRdb's version contains in-frame clones alone and is incomplete. The repertoire holds 70,000 or so clones, with 91% as singletons. These data come from a study of cytomegalovirus exposure and HLA in healthy donors. Overall study: In a later analysis, it was reported that the approximately 120 validation repertoires had been produced on the same platform as the 700 or so repertoires belonging to the first cohort. Study-level findings and limits: Subsequent analysis of the approximately 120 validation repertoires found a tendency for first-cohort TCR clusters to co-occur.

Losses at the gene ends were 7 bases for V and 9 bases for J; bases not matched to a gene: 28. This CDR3 region has 20 residues. The germline V gene has CDR1 MNHEY and CDR2 SMNVEV (reference sequence). Donors came from a validation cohort of some 110 subjects, distinct from the first 666-subject cohort. Sequenced sample: PBMCs. This receptor was identified in a man aged 18-30 years in good health and CMV-seronegative. The chain uses TRBV27 and TRBJ2-1, with 9 bases matching TRBD2. CDR3 loop: CASIGIPTDGGRANVGEQFF. The CDR3 bases are TGTGCCAGCATTGGGATCCCGACGGACGGCGGGAGGGCCAACGTGGGTGAGCAGTTCTTC.